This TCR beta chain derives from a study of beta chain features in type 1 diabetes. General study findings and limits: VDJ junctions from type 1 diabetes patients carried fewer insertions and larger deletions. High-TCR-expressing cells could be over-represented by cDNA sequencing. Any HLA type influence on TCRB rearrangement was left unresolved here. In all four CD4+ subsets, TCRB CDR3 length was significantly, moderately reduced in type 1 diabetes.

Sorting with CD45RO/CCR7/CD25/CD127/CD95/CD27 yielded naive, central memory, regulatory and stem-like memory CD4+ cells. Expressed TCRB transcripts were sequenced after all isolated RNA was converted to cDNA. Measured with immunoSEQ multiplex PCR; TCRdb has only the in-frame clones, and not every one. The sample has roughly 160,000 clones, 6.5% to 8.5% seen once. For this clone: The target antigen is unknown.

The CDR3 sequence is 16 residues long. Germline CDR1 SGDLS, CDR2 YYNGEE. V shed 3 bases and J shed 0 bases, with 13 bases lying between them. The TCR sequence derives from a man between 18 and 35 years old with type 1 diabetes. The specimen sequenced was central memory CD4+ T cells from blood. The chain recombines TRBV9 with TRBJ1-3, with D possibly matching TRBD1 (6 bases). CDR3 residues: CASSASGVGSGNTIYF. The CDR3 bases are TGTGCCAGCAGCGCTTCAGGGGTCGGCTCTGGAAACACCATATATTTT.